This T cell receptor beta chain was recovered during a study of vaccination and CD4 T cells after COVID-19. Study details: Treatment of control cultures consisted of a CEFX pool, an HIV-1 Nef pool, or no peptide.

Per the germline V gene, CDR1 is DFQATT and CDR2 is SNEGSKA (reference sequence). Trimming took 7 bases from V and 1 from J; bases not matched to a gene: 6. The CDR3 has 13 amino acids. Sample treatment: roughly 11-day PBMC culture with coronavirus spike peptide pools or control peptides (ViraFEST assay). ViraFEST sequenced TCRs after peptide-pool expansion of antigen-specific T cells. Oncomine TCR Beta short-read sequencing was applied to DNA from cultured CD4+ T cells. After culture, CD4+ T cells served as the source for genomic DNA extraction. Each CDR3 protein gets one entry after TCRdb re-called the PCR reads with MiXCR. This table has about 13,000 distinct CDR3 sequences, nearly 45% appearing once. A note on this clonotype: The target antigen is unknown.

Findings of the study overall: Looking at convalescent patients, a median roughly 90% of reactive clones were present only post-vaccination.

The TCR sequence derives from a human donor who had recovered from COVID-19. The genes are TRBV20-1 and TRBJ2-7; TRBD2 aligns across 8 bases. This specimen consisted of CD4+ T cells from blood, cultured in vitro, obtained after SARS-CoV-2 vaccination. Here the CDR3 DNA reads TGCAGTGTACCGGGACTAGATTCCTACGAGCAGTACTTC. Amino acids: CSVPGLDSYEQYF.